The present T cell receptor (beta chain) was sequenced within a study of CD8+ T cells in alopecia areata. Overall study context: Affected scalp percentage gauged treated patients' severity.

Study-level points and caveats: Lesional scalp displayed greater clonality than normal scalp, most notably in alopecia totalis/universalis.

Treatment of the sample: oral pan-JAK inhibitor, 5-10 mg twice daily. TCR sequencing used cDNA made by reverse transcription of extracted RNA. Sequencing used immunoSEQ multiplex PCR; TCRdb keeps in-frame clones, though not all of them. The table records 150,000 to 200,000 clones, around three fifths of them present only once. The CDR3 totals 18 residues. V dropped 1 base and J dropped 4 bases, with 17 bases sitting between them. Germline assignment: CDR1 LGHNA and CDR2 YSLEER. This clone came up once. The target antigen is unknown. This TCR was sampled from a human donor with alopecia areata. The chain combines TRBV4-3 with TRBJ2-6; tentatively, D is TRBD1 (5 bases). Sequences were derived from CD4+ T cells sorted from blood, sampled at week 49, from a patient treated with tofacitinib. CDR3 sequence (DNA): TGCGCCAGCAGCCAAGTCGGGCCCCAGGGTGCAGGGGCCAACGTCCTGACTTTC. Translation: CASSQVGPQGAGANVLTF.